Below, 10 T cell receptor beta chains from the same sample are listed, as sequenced in a study of STAT5B mutations in CD4+ large granular lymphocyte leukemia. TCRdb's table, derived via immunoSEQ multiplex PCR, lists solely in-frame clones and lacks some. The data show under 35,000 clones, roughly four fifths seen once. Material for sequencing was CD4+ T cells from blood buffy coats. The source is a human donor in good health.

The V gene is TRBV5-1, the J gene TRBJ2-7; perhaps TRBD2 as D (6 bases). The CDR3 has 13 amino acids. Germline V CDR1 and CDR2: SGHRS, YFSETQ. Deletions cut 3 bases from V and 3 bases from J, with 10 bases between. The CDR3 DNA follows: TGCGCCAGCAGCTCCGGAGGGGACTACGAGCAGTACTTC. This translates into CASSSGGDYEQYF.

This clone was found a few times. The V call is TRBV19, the J call TRBJ1-6; possibly TRBD1 for D (5 bases). The CDR3 length is 13 residues. Trimming cost V 5 bases and J 6 bases, with 8 bases left between them. CDR1 is LNHDA and CDR2 is SQIVND in the germline V gene (reference sequence). For the CDR3, the DNA is TGTGCCAGTAGTCGGACAATTAATTCACCCCTCCACTTT. This sequence encodes CASSRTINSPLHF.

This chain uses TRBV7-2 with TRBJ2-7; D is unclear. The CDR3 is 15 residues long. Germline CDR1 is SGHTA and CDR2 is FQGNSA. V was clipped by 1 base and J by 2 bases, with 12 bases between them. This CDR3 is CASSLGFDKTYEQYF. In nucleotides, the CDR3 is TGTGCCAGCAGCTTAGGATTTGACAAGACCTACGAGCAGTACTTC.

This clone came up once. The J gene is TRBJ2-1, the V gene TRBV10-3; D gene unclear. Per germline, CDR1 ENHRY and CDR2 SYGVKD. CDR3 length: 11 residues. Deletions cut 10 bases from V and 3 bases from J, with 7 bases between. CDR3 amino acids: CATQDYNEQFF. CDR3 nucleotide sequence: TGTGCCACGCAAGACTACAATGAGCAGTTCTTC.

This clone occurred a few times. The chain has TRBV30 and TRBJ2-1; tentative D call: TRBD2 (5 bases). Germline CDR1 and CDR2: GTSNPN and SVGIG (reference sequence). Trimming shortened V by 1 base and J by 0 bases, and 10 bases separated the two germline ends. CDR3 length equals 15 residues. The CDR3 DNA sequence: TGTGCCTGGAGTGATGTAGCGTCCTCCTACAATGAGCAGTTCTTC. This sequence encodes CAWSDVASSYNEQFF.

This clone was observed a few times. J is TRBJ2-3 and V is TRBV7-2, with 7 bases lining up with TRBD2. CDR3 size: 14 residues. Germline CDR1 is SGHTA and CDR2 is FQGNSA. With 5 bases clipped from V and 3 bases from J, the junction kept 5 bases outside the gene matches. CDR3 sequence (DNA): TGTGCCAGCAGCCTCGGACTAGTTACAGATACGCAGTATTTT. Its translation is CASSLGLVTDTQYF.

The rearrangement links TRBV5-4 to TRBJ1-2, with D unclear. This CDR3 spans 13 amino acids. Between the trimmed V and J ends, which lost 4 bases and 8 bases, there was a span of 15 bases. Germline lookup yields CDR1 SGHNT and CDR2 YYREEE (reference sequence). The CDR3 region has the DNA TGTGCCAGCAGCCTCCCTAACAGAGGCGGCTACACCTTC. Amino acid sequence: CASSLPNRGGYTF.

V is TRBV2 and J is TRBJ2-1; 7 bases agree with TRBD2. V shed 8 bases, J shed 1 base, and the junction held 2 bases outside the gene matches. CDR3 length equals 13 residues. Germline V gene lookup returns CDR1 SNHLY and CDR2 FYNNEI. DNA for the CDR3: TGTGCCAGCGAAGCGGGGTCCTACAATGAGCAGTTCTTC. It specifies CASEAGSYNEQFF.

The chain couples TRBV6-6 to TRBJ2-5; 7 bases are shared with TRBD2. Germline loops: CDR1 MNHNY, CDR2 SVGAGI (reference sequence). The CDR3 is 13 residues long. V dropped 4 bases and J dropped 3; count of bases not matched to a gene: 2. CDR3 coding DNA: TGTGCCAGCAGTTTCGGGGGGAAAGAGACCCAGTACTTC. It codes for CASSFGGKETQYF.

This chain links TRBV5-1 with TRBJ1-5; no reliable D call. V gave up 2 bases and J gave up 4 bases, with 7 bases separating them. The CDR3 loop spans 13 amino acids. From germline, CDR1 is SGHRS and CDR2 YFSETQ. The CDR3 is CASSLDLNQPQHF. The CDR3 nucleotides are TGCGCCAGCAGCTTAGATCTGAATCAGCCCCAGCATTTT.